The 14 T cell receptor beta chains listed next were all sequenced from one sample in a study of CD8+CD57+ T cells in acquired aplastic anemia. According to the study, genomic DNA was the template for TCR beta VDJ and CDR3 profiling. MiXCR, applied by TCRdb to the reads, yields one record per CDR3 protein. The sample carries 100,000 to 150,000 distinct CDR3 sequences, 40% recorded once. Flow cytometry had shown expanded CD8+CD57+ cells in the patients chosen for sequencing. Sequenced sample: sorted CD4+, CD8+, or CD8+CD57+ T cells (not recorded which) from PBMCs. These receptors all come from a human donor with aplastic anemia.

The V gene is TRBV29-1, the J gene TRBJ1-1; a weak D match, TRBD1 (5 bases). Germline values: CDR1 SQVTM, CDR2 ANQGSEA. Trimming took 6 bases from V and 0 from J, leaving 11 bases between them. The CDR3 has 13 residues. CDR3 DNA: TGCAGCGTGAAGGGACTTCTGAACACTGAAGCTTTCTTT. Amino acids: CSVKGLLNTEAFF.

This clonotype was observed once. This chain connects TRBV5-1 to TRBJ2-4; D not certain. The length of the CDR3 is 13 residues. The V and J ends lost 4 bases and 6 bases respectively, with 11 bases between them. Germline CDR1 and CDR2: SGHRS and YFSETQ. In DNA form, the CDR3 reads TGCGCCAGCAGCGCAGGACGGATAAACATTCAGTACTTC. It translates to CASSAGRINIQYF. The whole variable domain, filled in from reference TRBV5-1 and TRBJ2-4, reads KAGVTQTPRYLIKTRGQQVTLSCSPISGHRSVSWYQQTPGQGLQFLFEYFSETQRNKGNFPGRFSGRQFSNSRSEMNVSTLELGDSALYLCASSAGRINIQYFGAGTRLSVL.

About this clonotype itself: This clone may be a read error of a much larger clone one base away. The chain employs TRBV12-3 or TRBV12-4 and TRBJ2-7; D is tentatively TRBD1 or TRBD2 (6 bases each). Deletions cut 2 bases from V and 9 bases from J, with 17 bases between. The CDR3 is made up of 14 amino acids. CDR3 DNA: TGTGCCAGCAGTTTACAACAGGGAACGGGGGTGCAGTACTTC. As protein: CASSLQQGTGVQYF.

This clonotype was recorded at least ten times. The chain combines TRBV10-3 with TRBJ2-5, with 9 bases identical to TRBD2. J gave up 5 bases and V 10 bases, and 5 bases lay outside the gene matches. Germline loops: CDR1 ENHRY, CDR2 SYGVKD. The CDR3 is 12 residues long. CDR3 residues: CATAGTSETQYF. DNA of the CDR3: TGTGCCACAGCCGGGACTAGCGAGACCCAGTACTTC.

Concerning this clonotype itself: A clone one base away is much larger, so this may be a read error. The conserved closing phenylalanine or tryptophan is absent in this CDR3, likely reflecting a read error. The J gene is TRBJ2-5, the V gene TRBV2; 8 bases are a match to TRBD2. The CDR3 loop spans 15 amino acids. CDR1 SNHLY and CDR2 FYNNEI come from the germline V gene. With V trimmed by 6 bases and J by 3 bases, 9 bases remained unmatched. The CDR3 is CASSLRGGRKETQYS. The CDR3 DNA reads as TGTGCCAGCAGCTTGCGCGGGGGGCGAAAAGAGACCCAGTACTCC.

This clonotype has just one count. The chain links TRBV29-1 to TRBJ1-1; maybe TRBD1 (5 bases). V was pared by 4 bases and J by 4 bases, with 10 bases between. The CDR3 sequence is 12 residues long. Germline CDR1 is SQVTM and CDR2 is ANQGSEA. The CDR3 DNA reads as TGCAGCGTTGTTGACAGCGGCACTGAAGCTTTCTTT. It specifies CSVVDSGTEAFF.

This clonotype was seen more than once but under ten times. The chain couples TRBV28 to TRBJ2-1; 10 bases line up with TRBD2. The CDR3 is 15 amino acids. J gave up 8 bases and V 3 bases, and 7 bases lay outside the gene matches. Germline values: CDR1 MDHEN, CDR2 SYDVKM. The CDR3 DNA sequence: TGTGCCAGCAGTTTCTCGGCTAGCGGGGGCGATGAGCAGTTCTTC. The encoded protein is CASSFSASGGDEQFF.

This clonotype came up many times. The V gene is TRBV20-1, the J gene TRBJ1-6; D gene ambiguous. Germline-derived CDR1 and CDR2 are DFQATT and SNEGSKA (reference sequence). Trimming shortened V by 3 bases and J by 13 bases, and 22 bases separated the two germline ends. The CDR3 consists of 15 residues. The chain's CDR3 is CSARRGYGGESPLHF. CDR3 nucleotide sequence: TGCAGTGCTAGGAGAGGGTACGGCGGGGAGTCGCCCCTCCACTTT.

At least ten counts were recorded for this clonotype. The V gene is TRBV6-8, the J gene TRBJ1-2, with D possibly being TRBD1 (5 bases). Germline V gives CDR1 MNHGY, CDR2 SAAAGT. The V gene lost 5 bases and the J gene lost 8 bases, with 21 bases spanning the gap. This CDR3 is built from 15 residues. CDR3 loop: CASSHLSRGICGYTF. Written as DNA, the CDR3 is TGTGCCAGCAGTCACCTATCCCGGGGCATATGCGGCTACACCTTC.

There are many counts of this clonotype. The chain is built from TRBV19 and TRBJ2-3, with 7 bases that match TRBD1. The CDR3 has 16 residues. CDR1 LNHDA and CDR2 SQIVND come from the germline V gene (reference sequence). V lost 5 bases and J lost 0; bases outside the gene matches: 8. The CDR3 protein is CASSPGDRASTDTQYF. The CDR3 coding sequence is TGTGCCAGTAGTCCTGGGGACAGAGCTAGCACAGATACGCAGTATTTT.

The chain joins TRBV7-8 to TRBJ1-3, with no clear D. The V and J ends lost 0 bases and 6 bases respectively, with 6 bases between them. The CDR3 spans 13 residues. The V gene's germline CDR1 is SGHVS and CDR2 FQNEAQ. Written as DNA, the CDR3 is TGTGCCAGCAGCTTAGCCGGGGAAAACACCATATATTTT. The encoded protein is CASSLAGENTIYF. Filled out from reference TRBV7-8 and TRBJ1-3, the complete variable domain reads GAGVSQSPRYKVAKRGQDVALRCDPISGHVSLFWYQQALGQGPEFLTYFQNEAQLDKSGLPSDRFFAERPEGSVSTLKIQRTQQEDSAVYLCASSLAGENTIYFGEGSWLTVV.

The chain uses TRBV29-1 and TRBJ1-4; D gene uncertain. V shed 6 bases and J shed 8 bases, with 10 bases lying between them. The CDR3 runs to 11 residues. Germline CDR1 is SQVTM and CDR2 is ANQGSEA. The CDR3: CSVEYLEKLFF. The CDR3 DNA follows: TGCAGCGTCGAATATCTGGAAAAACTGTTTTTT.

This clonotype was recorded a few times. The genes are TRBV6-1 and TRBJ2-7; either TRBD1 or TRBD2 may fit D (5 bases each). This CDR3 region has 14 residues. V lost 9 bases, J lost 4 bases, and 19 bases lay in between. The germline V gene encodes CDR1 MNHNS and CDR2 SASEGT. As DNA, the CDR3 is TGTGCCAGTCTACCGGGACGCACCAGGTACGAGCAGTACGTC. Amino acid sequence: CASLPGRTRYEQYV.

This clonotype was seen ten or more times. The chain is built from TRBV7-9 and TRBJ2-4; perhaps TRBD2 as D (5 bases). Germline loops: CDR1 SEHNR, CDR2 FQNEAQ (reference sequence). The ends were cut back, 5 bases at V and 8 bases at J, with 13 bases in the middle. The CDR3 has 13 residues. CDR3 DNA: TGTGCCAGCAGCCCCGGGTCGCGGGACATTCAGTACTTC. Amino acid sequence: CASSPGSRDIQYF.